This record concerns one T cell receptor beta chain sequence. Germline V CDR1 and CDR2: SNHLY, FYNNEI. J was trimmed by 5 bases and V by 6 bases; bases with no gene match: 10. This CDR3 spans 14 amino acids. Individuals drawn from about two dozen US areas were roughly 18 to 89 years old. This sample stems from a study of blood T cell repertoires in COVID-19. Profiling relied on immunoSEQ multiplex PCR, and the TCRdb table lists in-frame clones only, not all of them. Of about 150,000 clones listed, roughly 78% are singletons. Sequenced input: PBMCs or T cells enriched from blood (not recorded which). The clonotype was recovered from a woman aged 50 to 60 who had recovered from COVID-19. The gene calls are TRBV2 and TRBJ2-7; 7 positions agree with TRBD2. The CDR3 here is CASRETSSNNEQYV. CDR3 bases: TGTGCCAGCAGGGAGACTAGCTCGAACAACGAGCAGTACGTC.